These 10 T cell receptor delta chains originate from one sample sequenced in a study of gamma-delta chains in newborns, infants, children. TCRdb re-called clones from the reads using CATT. The sample yields 8,900 or so delta-chain clones, about 1.5% seen once. The sequenced material came from blood. The receptors stem from a child who was a newborn, infant or young child, either healthy, febrile or measles-vaccinated (not recorded which).

This clone came up a few times. The gene calls are TRDV1 and TRDJ1, with 8 bases that match TRDD3. CDR1 and CDR2 (germline): TSWWSYY, QGS. This CDR3 region has 19 residues. V lost 5 bases, J lost 4 bases, and 21 bases stayed unmatched. The CDR3 region is CALGPEAIFRGIISDKLIF. CDR3 nucleotides: TGTGCTCTTGGGCCCGAGGCGATCTTCCGGGGGATAATAAGCGATAAACTCATCTTT.

By sample fraction, this clone is large. Other DNA sequences in this specimen translate into the identical CDR3. The V gene is TRDV2, the J gene TRDJ1; 8 bases fit TRDD3. CDR1 is GEAIGNYY, CDR2 EKD, per germline. The trim removed 0 bases at V and 0 bases at J, leaving 8 bases unmatched. The CDR3 consists of 17 residues. CDR3 protein: CACDTCAGGDYTDKLIF. The CDR3 coding sequence is TGTGCCTGTGACACCTGCGCTGGGGGAGACTACACCGATAAACTCATCTTT.

This clone is medium-sized (0.01 to 0.1%) by share. The genes are TRDV1 and TRDJ1; perhaps TRDD3 as D (6 bases). Germline V CDR1 and CDR2: TSWWSYY, QGS. The CDR3 spans 18 residues. With 2 bases removed from V and 0 bases from J, the gap between germline ends came to 19 bases. CDR3 region: CALGERKNLLGYTDKLIF. In nucleotides, the CDR3 is TGTGCTCTTGGGGAAAGGAAAAACCTACTGGGCTACACCGATAAACTCATCTTT.

Sample share makes this clone medium-sized. The chain joins TRDV1 to TRDJ1, with D maybe TRDD3 (5 bases). This CDR3 is built from 14 residues. Per germline, CDR1 TSWWSYY and CDR2 QGS. Deletions cut 4 bases from V and 7 bases from J, with 16 bases between. The CDR3 reads CALGGEGCWPKLIF. The CDR3, as DNA: TGTGCTCTTGGGGGAGAGGGATGCTGGCCTAAACTCATCTTT.

This clone ranks as medium-sized (0.01 to 0.1%). The chain is built from TRDV2 and TRDJ1, with D perhaps given as TRDD2 or TRDD3 (5 bases each). V lost 0 bases and J lost 0, with 19 bases in between. The CDR3 is made up of 18 amino acids. CDR1 GEAIGNYY and CDR2 EKD come from the germline V gene. CDR3 DNA: TGTGCCTGTGACACCGCCCTACGGGGGTTCCAGTACACCGATAAACTCATCTTT. Its protein product is CACDTALRGFQYTDKLIF.

In the case of this clone: The protein here is the DNA translation, as the TCRdb protein differs from it at residue 7. CDR3: CALGERSASFGGYADKLIF. DNA of the CDR3: TGTGCTCTTGGGGAAAGGAGTGCGTCCTTCGGGGGATACGCCGATAAACTCATCTTT. The J gene is TRDJ1, the V gene TRDV1, with TRDD3 matching 10 bases. This CDR3 contains 19 residues. V was clipped by 2 bases and J by 3 bases; unmatched bases: 15. CDR1 and CDR2 from the germline V gene are TSWWSYY and QGS.

This clone ranks as medium-sized. The V gene is TRDV2, the J gene TRDJ3; TRDD3 aligns across 12 bases. The CDR3 has 19 amino acids. Germline trimming cut 0 bases from V and 0 bases from J; bases unmatched to any gene: 2. Germline V gene lookup returns CDR1 GEAIGNYY and CDR2 EKD. CDR3 nucleotide sequence: TGTGCCTGTGACACCGCTGGGGGATACGACTCCTGGGACACCCGACAGATGTTTTTC. This translates into CACDTAGGYDSWDTRQMFF.

In this sample, this clone turned up a few times. It may be a read error: a sequence one base away is much more abundant. Other nucleotide sequences from this sample produce the same CDR3. The J gene is TRDJ2, the V gene TRDV1; 8 nucleotides match TRDD3. Germline CDR1 and CDR2: TSWWSYY and QGS. Trimming took 4 bases from V and 0 from J; bases not matched to a gene: 28. The CDR3 length is 24 residues. CDR3 in DNA: TGTGCTCTTGGGGGCGGTGGAGGCCTTCCGTCGTACTGGGGGCCGCCCGCTTTGACAGCACAACTCTTCTTT. Translating it yields CALGGGGGLPSYWGPPALTAQLFF.

Relative to its sample, this clone is medium-sized. The genes are TRDV1 and TRDJ1, with 7 bases fitting TRDD3. In germline, CDR1 is TSWWSYY, CDR2 QGS. There are 20 residues in the CDR3. V was pared by 0 bases and J by 1 base, with 17 bases of the junction left unmatched. The CDR3 DNA follows: TGTGCTCTTGGGGAACTTATAAAGTCGGGATACCAGGGGGGCACCGATAAACTCATCTTT. Translating it yields CALGELIKSGYQGGTDKLIF.

This clone is deemed medium-sized. The V call is TRDV1, the J call TRDJ1, with D tentatively TRDD2 (9 bases). The CDR3 runs 18 residues. The germline V gene encodes CDR1 TSWWSYY and CDR2 QGS. With 1 base removed from V and 4 bases from J, the gap between germline ends came to 22 bases. The CDR3 DNA reads as TGTGCTCTTGGGGAACCCTTCCTACTACTGGGGGTCGTCGATAAACTCATCTTT. Its protein is CALGEPFLLLGVVDKLIF.